This entry features one T cell receptor (beta chain) sequence. Germline V gene lookup returns CDR1 SGHNT and CDR2 YYREEE (reference sequence). The CDR3 totals 16 residues. The ends were cut back, 0 bases at V and 0 bases at J, with 10 bases in the middle. The data belong to a study of blood T cell repertoires in COVID-19. Data came from immunoSEQ multiplex PCR; TCRdb stores just in-frame clones and leaves some out. The data hold roughly 380,000 clones, with roughly 90% observed a single time. Everyone who took part was 18 to 89 years old, and they came from roughly 25 US areas. Which cohort a participant joined came from the clinical history participants gave.

The sequence derives from a woman aged 30 to 39 who had recovered from COVID-19. The material sequenced was PBMCs or T cells enriched from blood (not recorded which). The genes are TRBV5-4 and TRBJ2-1; D is ambiguous. The CDR3 DNA is TGTGCCAGCAGCTTGGATGCGTCCGTCTCCTACAATGAGCAGTTCTTC. It yields the protein CASSLDASVSYNEQFF.